One sample yielded the 9 T cell receptor beta chains listed below, sequenced in a study of control samples from healthy donors and cancer patients. Clones were read by immunoSEQ multiplex PCR, and TCRdb kept only the in-frame ones, dropping some. The table records approximately 100,000 clones, almost 85% of them present only once. The material sequenced was blood. These receptors were obtained from a man aged 60-69 years in good health.

The chain uses TRBV7-2 and TRBJ2-7, with D unclear. Trimming removed 3 bases from V and 6 bases from J, with 6 bases in between. The CDR3 is made up of 11 amino acids. The germline V gene encodes CDR1 SGHTA and CDR2 FQGNSA. This CDR3 is CASSFSGEQYF. In DNA form, the CDR3 reads TGTGCCAGCAGCTTTTCAGGCGAGCAGTACTTC.

The chain couples TRBV12-3 or TRBV12-4 to TRBJ1-6; D ambiguous. V was cut by 6 bases and J by 13 bases, with 16 bases left in between. The CDR3 loop spans 13 amino acids. CDR3 sequence: CASSPYDGPPLHF. CDR3 in DNA: TGTGCCAGCAGCCCTTACGACGGGCCGCCCCTCCACTTT.

The chain uses TRBV28 and TRBJ2-3; D perhaps matches TRBD1 (7 bases). Germline loops: CDR1 MDHEN, CDR2 SYDVKM. Between the trimmed V and J ends, which lost 2 bases and 4 bases, there was a span of 19 bases. The CDR3 consists of 17 residues. For the CDR3, the DNA is TGTGCCAGCAGTTTACATCGACAGGGAGGTCTGGCAGATACGCAGTATTTT. This sequence encodes CASSLHRQGGLADTQYF.

V usage is TRBV4-1 and J usage is TRBJ1-3; D is unresolved. V shed 1 base and J shed 0 bases, with 16 bases lying between them. The germline gives CDR1 MGHRA, CDR2 YSYEKL. The CDR3 sequence is 18 residues long. The CDR3 region is CASSQGGRPSSSGNTIYF. The DNA of the CDR3 is TGCGCCAGCAGCCAAGGTGGTAGGCCGTCGAGCTCTGGAAACACCATATATTTT.

This clone was seen a handful of times. Other DNA sequences of this sample code for an identical CDR3. V and J are TRBV14 and TRBJ2-7; D not resolved. The germline CDR1 and CDR2 sequences are SGHDN and FVKESK. Trimming left V 4 bases short and J 4 bases short, with 8 bases between. The CDR3 extends over 12 amino acids. The CDR3, as DNA: TGTGCCAGCAGCCCCACTGGATACGAGCAGTACTTC. Its translation: CASSPTGYEQYF.

The rearrangement uses TRBV5-4 and TRBJ2-5; D is perhaps TRBD2 (6 bases). The V gene lost 4 bases and the J gene lost 5 bases, with 21 bases spanning the gap. Germline-derived CDR1 and CDR2 are SGHNT and YYREEE (reference sequence). The CDR3 length is 16 residues. CDR3 loop: CASSGRGGPSSETQYF. CDR3 DNA sequence: TGTGCCAGCAGCGGGCGGGGCGGGCCTTCCTCCGAGACCCAGTACTTC.

J is TRBJ2-7 and V is TRBV30; TRBD2 might be the D (5 bases). Germline-derived CDR1 and CDR2 are GTSNPN and SVGIG (reference sequence). The length of the CDR3 is 12 residues. Trimming cost V 3 bases and J 5 bases, with 11 bases left between them. The CDR3 region has the DNA TGTGCCTGGAGCGGGGATTTGGACGAGCAGTACTTC. Translating it yields CAWSGDLDEQYF.

The V gene is TRBV7-9, the J gene TRBJ2-3, with 11 nucleotides matching TRBD2. Per germline, CDR1 SEHNR and CDR2 FQNEAQ (reference sequence). CDR3 size: 15 residues. V dropped 4 bases and J dropped 2; count of bases not matched to a gene: 2. CDR3 DNA: TGTGCCAGCAGCTATAGCGGGGGGGACACAGATACGCAGTATTTT. Its translation: CASSYSGGDTDTQYF.

The chain combines TRBV7-8 with TRBJ2-5, with 7 nucleotides matching TRBD1. V dropped 5 bases and J dropped 4; count of bases not matched to a gene: 10. The CDR3 has 15 amino acids. Germline loops: CDR1 SGHVS, CDR2 FQNEAQ. The CDR3 sequence is CASSTGVEVGETQYF. CDR3 in DNA: TGTGCCAGCAGCACAGGGGTGGAGGTAGGAGAGACCCAGTACTTC. The whole variable domain, remainder taken from reference TRBV7-8 and TRBJ2-5, is GAGVSQSPRYKVAKRGQDVALRCDPISGHVSLFWYQQALGQGPEFLTYFQNEAQLDKSGLPSDRFFAERPEGSVSTLKIQRTQQEDSAVYLCASSTGVEVGETQYFGPGTRLLVL.